The rows below give T cell receptor beta chains drawn from one sample of a study of CD8 T cells in Susac syndrome. TCRdb reanalysed the immunoSEQ multiplex PCR reads using MiXCR and keeps one entry per CDR3 protein. The data show approximately 100,000 distinct CDR3 sequences, with about 90% seen just once and about 0.15% held by the top ten. Material: CD4+ T cells from PBMCs. These receptors all come from a human donor in good health. Both conserved end residues are part of each CDR3. The D gene is left open where the match is weak. Not every row has a clone size; where given, it reads once, few, many or a size class.

>TRBV13|TRBJ2-1|once|TRBD2
TGTGCCAGCAGCTTAGTCTCGGGAGGGCGTAATGAGCAGTTCTTC
CASSLVSGGRNEQFF
>TRBV4-1|TRBJ2-7|-|-
TGCGCCAGCAGCCAAGCGAGTAGCAACGAGCAGTACTTC
CASSQASSNEQYF
>TRBV14|TRBJ1-1|-|-
TGTGCCAGCAGCCAAGAACGCAGGCCTATGAACACTGAAGCTTTCTTT
CASSQERRPMNTEAFF
>TRBV3-1|TRBJ2-7|-|TRBD2
TGTGCCAGCGGCGGGAGTCCCTACGAGCAGTACTTC
CASGGSPYEQYF
>TRBV15|TRBJ1-2|once|TRBD1
TGTGCCACCAGCAGAGCTACAGGGGGCCATGGCTACACCTTC
CATSRATGGHGYTF
>TRBV5-1|TRBJ2-5|-|TRBD1
TGCGCCAGCACTAAGCAGGGGGCGAGTAACCAAGAGACCCAGTACTTC
CASTKQGASNQETQYF
>TRBV29-1|TRBJ1-2|-|-
TGCAGCGTTGGGTCCAGGCTCTTTTATGGCTACACCTTC
CSVGSRLFYGYTF
>TRBV7-9|TRBJ2-7|-|-
TGTGCCAGCAGCCCCTTTGGCTCTGACTACGAGCAGTACTTC
CASSPFGSDYEQYF
>TRBV6-4|TRBJ2-1|-|TRBD1
TGTGCCAGTTCAGGCGGACAGGGGTCCTACAATGAGCAGTTCTTC
CASSGGQGSYNEQFF
>TRBV2|TRBJ1-1|-|-
TGTGCCAGCACCCTGGACGGACATAACACTGAAGCTTTCTTT
CASTLDGHNTEAFF
>TRBV20-1|TRBJ1-2|-|TRBD1
TGCAGTGCGAGGACAGGGGGCGATGGCTACACCTTC
CSARTGGDGYTF